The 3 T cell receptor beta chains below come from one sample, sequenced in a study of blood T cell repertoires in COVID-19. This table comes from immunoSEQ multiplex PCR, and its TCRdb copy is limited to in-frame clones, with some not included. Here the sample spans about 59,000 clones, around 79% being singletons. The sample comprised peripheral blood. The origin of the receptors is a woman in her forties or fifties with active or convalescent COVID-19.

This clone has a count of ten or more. The DNA of the CDR3 is TGCGCCAGCAGCCAATTCCCGCAGGGCGGTAAGAACACTGAAGCTTTCTTT. Its protein is CASSQFPQGGKNTEAFF. V gene TRBV4-1 combines with J gene TRBJ1-1; TRBD1 might be the D (5 bases). Germline CDR1 and CDR2: MGHRA and YSYEKL. V lost 2 bases and J 1 base, leaving 17 bases between the germline ends. The CDR3 has 17 residues.

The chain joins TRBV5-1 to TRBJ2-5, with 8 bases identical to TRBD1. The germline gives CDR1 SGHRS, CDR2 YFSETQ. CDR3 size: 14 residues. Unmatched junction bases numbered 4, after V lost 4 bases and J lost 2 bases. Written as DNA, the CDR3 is TGCGCCAGCAGCCGACAGGGGATACAAGAGACCCAGTACTTC. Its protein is CASSRQGIQETQYF.

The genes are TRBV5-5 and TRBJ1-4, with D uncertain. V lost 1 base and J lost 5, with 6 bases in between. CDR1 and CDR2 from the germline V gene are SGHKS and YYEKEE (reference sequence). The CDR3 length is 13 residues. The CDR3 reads CASSLYLNEKLFF. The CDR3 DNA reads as TGTGCCAGCAGCTTGTATCTAAATGAAAAACTGTTTTTT. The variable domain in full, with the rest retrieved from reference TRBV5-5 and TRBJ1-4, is DAGVTQSPTHLIKTRGQQVTLRCSPISGHKSVSWYQQVLGQGPQFIFQYYEKEERGRGNFPDRFSARQFPNYSSELNVNALLLGDSALYLCASSLYLNEKLFFGSGTQLSVL.